These 25 T cell receptor beta chains came from one sample sequenced in a study of T cell repertoires in cytomegalovirus infection. MiXCR, run by TCRdb on the reads, gives a single entry per CDR3 protein. The table lists hundreds of thousands of distinct CDR3 sequences, 30% to 40% of them singletons, with approximately 18% in the top ten. Their antigens are not known. Sequencing used cultured PBMCs, obtained from culture after CMV antigen stimulation. The receptors stem from a human donor in good health (CMV status not recorded). Some clones in this sample may be carry-over from other donors' samples.

This clonotype was counted between two and nine times. This CDR3 reads CASSEGPAALSYEQYF. The CDR3 nucleotides read TGTGCCAGCAGTGAAGGACCAGCGGCTCTCTCCTACGAGCAGTACTTC. V is TRBV6-1 and J is TRBJ2-7, with D possibly TRBD2 on 5 matching bases. The CDR3 covers 16 residues. Trimming took 1 base from V and 0 from J, leaving 13 bases between them. Germline V lookup: CDR1 MNHNS, CDR2 SASEGT.

This clonotype occurred a few times. The chain is built from TRBV7-9 and TRBJ1-3, with 9 bases matching TRBD1. The J segment lost 5 bases and the V segment lost 3 bases, leaving 5 bases of the junction unmatched. The germline V gene encodes CDR1 SEHNR and CDR2 FQNEAQ (reference sequence). CDR3 size: 15 residues. CDR3 amino acids: CASSFWDRARNTIYF. Here the CDR3 DNA reads TGTGCCAGCAGCTTTTGGGACAGGGCAAGAAACACCATATATTTT.

J is TRBJ1-1 and V is TRBV28; D is undetermined. CDR1 is MDHEN, CDR2 SYDVKM, per germline. Trimming removed 7 bases from V and 1 base from J, with 7 bases in between. CDR3 length: 12 amino acids. CDR3 DNA: TGTGCCAGCACCCAAAGGAACACTGAAGCTTTCTTT. Translation: CASTQRNTEAFF.

The CDR3 reads CASSSSRGPYSNQPQHF. The CDR3 nucleotides are TGTGCCAGCAGTTCCTCTAGAGGCCCGTATAGCAATCAGCCCCAGCATTTT. The rearrangement joins TRBV27 to TRBJ1-5; D gene uncertain. V lost 4 bases and J lost 0, with 16 bases in between. Germline V gives CDR1 MNHEY, CDR2 SMNVEV (reference sequence). This CDR3 contains 17 residues.

This clonotype has more than one count but fewer than ten. This chain joins TRBV7-9 and TRBJ1-1; D is undetermined. Per germline, CDR1 SEHNR and CDR2 FQNEAQ (reference sequence). This CDR3 comprises 14 residues. Trimming took 2 bases from V and 10 from J, leaving 17 bases between them. This CDR3 is CASSLSGPGIGAFF. CDR3 bases: TGTGCCAGCAGCTTATCCGGTCCGGGGATCGGAGCTTTCTTT.

The chain carries TRBV12-3 or TRBV12-4 and TRBJ1-2, with 8 bases matching TRBD1. V lost 6 bases and J lost 6; bases outside the gene matches: 6. The CDR3 is made up of 13 amino acids. The CDR3, as DNA: TGTGCCAGCAGCCAGGGGGCGTCGGATGGCTACACCTTC. It is translated as CASSQGASDGYTF.

This clonotype was detected a few times. The chain joins TRBV19 to TRBJ1-5; no reliable D call. The CDR3 has 16 residues. V was pared by 3 bases and J by 0 bases, with 12 bases between. Germline lookup yields CDR1 LNHDA and CDR2 SQIVND (reference sequence). The CDR3 is CASSIRGAYSNQPQHF. Written as DNA, the CDR3 is TGTGCCAGTAGTATCCGGGGTGCTTATAGCAATCAGCCCCAGCATTTT. Complete variable domain (other parts from reference TRBV19 and TRBJ1-5): DGGITQSPKYLFRKEGQNVTLSCEQNLNHDAMYWYRQDPGQGLRLIYYSQIVNDFQKGDIAEGYSVSREKKESFPLTVTSAQKNPTAFYLCASSIRGAYSNQPQHFGDGTRLSIL.

This clonotype showed up many times. The genes are TRBV7-2 and TRBJ2-3; 9 nucleotides align to TRBD2. V dropped 3 bases and J dropped 4; count of bases not matched to a gene: 5. The germline V gene encodes CDR1 SGHTA and CDR2 FQGNSA. This CDR3 region has 15 residues. The CDR3 DNA reads TGTGCCAGCAGCTTGGCGGGGGGGCTACCAGATACGCAGTATTTT. Its protein is CASSLAGGLPDTQYF. The variable domain in full, with the rest retrieved from reference TRBV7-2 and TRBJ2-3, is GAGVSQSPSNKVTEKGKDVELRCDPISGHTALYWYRQSLGQGLEFLIYFQGNSAPDKSGLPSDRFSAERTGGSVSTLTIQRTQQEDSAVYLCASSLAGGLPDTQYFGPGTRLTVL.

In nucleotides, the CDR3 is TGTGCCAGCAGCCTCCGTGAGGCGGGCCGACAAGAGACCCAGTACTTC. Protein product: CASSLREAGRQETQYF. This chain connects TRBV12-3 or TRBV12-4 to TRBJ2-5; possibly TRBD2 for D (5 bases). CDR3 length: 16 amino acids. The V end was cut by 6 bases, the J end by 2 bases, with 19 bases between.

Only a few counts were recorded for this clonotype. The J gene is TRBJ2-5, the V gene TRBV10-3, with 8 bases matching TRBD2. V was clipped by 11 bases and J by 5 bases; unmatched bases: 13. The CDR3 spans 14 residues. Germline V gives CDR1 ENHRY, CDR2 SYGVKD. The chain's CDR3 is CAPGWSGSFETQYF. The CDR3 bases are TGTGCCCCCGGGTGGAGCGGGAGTTTTGAGACCCAGTACTTC.

The V gene is TRBV7-2, the J gene TRBJ1-3; D perhaps matches TRBD1 (5 bases). Germline CDR1 SGHTA, CDR2 FQGNSA. Trimming left V 5 bases short and J 7 bases short, with 18 bases between. The CDR3 has 15 residues. CDR3 nucleotides: TGTGCCAGCAGCCCAGAACCGGGACGGCGGAACACCATATATTTT. Protein: CASSPEPGRRNTIYF.

This clonotype was counted a few times. The chain joins TRBV6-1 to TRBJ1-2; the match to TRBD1 covers 7 bases. Germline CDR1 is MNHNS and CDR2 is SASEGT. The junction had 7 bases not matched to a gene; V was cut back by 4 bases and J by 5 bases. The CDR3 totals 14 residues. CDR3 DNA sequence: TGTGCCAGCAGTGTCCGGGACAGTACTTATGGCTACACCTTC. Encoded protein: CASSVRDSTYGYTF.

This clonotype turned up a few times. This sequence joins TRBV6-5 and TRBJ1-3; the D is unclear. V lost 0 bases and J lost 3, with 9 bases in between. The CDR3 contains 15 residues. CDR1 MNHEY and CDR2 SVGAGI come from the germline V gene. The CDR3 loop is CASSYSTGYGNTIYF. The CDR3 DNA is TGTGCCAGCAGTTACTCGACGGGGTATGGAAACACCATATATTTT.

V usage is TRBV7-9 and J usage is TRBJ1-2; 7 nucleotides match TRBD1. There are 13 residues in the CDR3. V shed 8 bases, J shed 5 bases, and the junction held 8 bases outside the gene matches. CDR1 SEHNR and CDR2 FQNEAQ come from the germline V gene (reference sequence). This chain's CDR3 is CASSSVTGYGYTF. CDR3 DNA sequence: TGTGCCAGCTCGTCCGTGACAGGGTATGGCTACACCTTC.

The rearrangement joins TRBV20-1 to TRBJ2-3; the match to TRBD2 covers 16 bases. This CDR3 region has 17 residues. Germline CDR1 reads DFQATT; CDR2 reads SNEGSKA (reference sequence). V gave up 5 bases and J gave up 3 bases; unmatched junction bases: 8. This chain's CDR3 is CSAPSPGLAGGTDTQYF. CDR3 DNA sequence: TGCAGTGCTCCTTCGCCGGGACTAGCGGGAGGGACAGATACGCAGTATTTT.

V and J are TRBV20-1 and TRBJ2-7; 8 bases agree with TRBD1. Trimming took 5 bases from V and 2 from J; bases not matched to a gene: 5. CDR1 and CDR2 from the germline V gene are DFQATT and SNEGSKA (reference sequence). This CDR3 spans 13 amino acids. CDR3 nucleotides: TGCAGTGCTCACTTACAGGGGGCCTACGAGCAGTACTTC. Its translation: CSAHLQGAYEQYF.

This clonotype turned up a few times. Here the CDR3 reads CASSLGQAGYSPLHF. CDR3 DNA sequence: TGTGCCAGCAGTTTGGGTCAGGCAGGCTATTCACCCCTCCACTTT. This chain links TRBV28 with TRBJ1-6; D is undetermined. Deletions cut 3 bases from V and 8 bases from J, with 14 bases between. There are 15 residues in the CDR3. The germline gives CDR1 MDHEN, CDR2 SYDVKM.

V and J are TRBV6-6 and TRBJ1-5; possible D gene TRBD1, 5 bases. Germline CDR1 is MNHNY and CDR2 is SVGAGI (reference sequence). The germline V and J ends were trimmed by 5 bases and 2 bases, with 16 bases remaining between them. This CDR3 is built from 16 residues. The CDR3 loop reads CASSQVGHLRNQPQHF. The CDR3 DNA sequence: TGTGCCAGCAGTCAGGTTGGACACCTTCGCAATCAGCCCCAGCATTTT.

J is TRBJ2-3 and V is TRBV7-9; 14 bases are a match to TRBD2. The germline gives CDR1 SEHNR, CDR2 FQNEAQ (reference sequence). Trimming cost V 5 bases and J 6 bases; bases outside gene matches: 10. The CDR3 contains 17 residues. CDR3 region: CASSPLPGLAGADTQYF. The CDR3 coding sequence is TGTGCCAGCAGCCCTCTTCCGGGACTAGCGGGAGCTGATACGCAGTATTTT.

The V and J genes are TRBV6-6 and TRBJ2-7; weak D call: TRBD2 (6 bases). The CDR3 covers 14 residues. V was cut by 5 bases and J by 4 bases, with 15 bases left in between. Germline V gives CDR1 MNHNY, CDR2 SVGAGI (reference sequence). The chain's CDR3 is CASSGRGAGYEQYF. The DNA of the CDR3 is TGTGCCAGCAGTGGACGTGGGGCGGGGTACGAGCAGTACTTC.

This clonotype was seen ten or more times. The chain combines TRBV7-2 with TRBJ2-7, with TRBD2 identical over 10 bases. The CDR3 extends over 16 amino acids. V shed 1 base and J 3 bases; nucleotides not matched to a gene: 6. CDR1 SGHTA and CDR2 FQGNSA come from the germline V gene. CDR3 region: CASSLGLAGGFYEQYF. CDR3 nucleotide sequence: TGTGCCAGCAGCTTAGGGTTAGCGGGAGGATTCTACGAGCAGTACTTC.

This clonotype appeared many times. The chain uses TRBV12-3 or TRBV12-4 and TRBJ2-7, with a tentative D call TRBD2 (6 bases). CDR3 length equals 14 residues. V was trimmed by 4 bases and J by 1 base, leaving 11 bases between them. As DNA, the CDR3 is TGTGCCAGCAGTTGGGACTGGGGTTCCTACGAGCAGTACTTC. This translates into CASSWDWGSYEQYF.

This clonotype turned up a few times. V usage is TRBV12-5 and J usage is TRBJ2-1; a weak D match, TRBD2 (6 bases). The V gene's germline CDR1 is LGHNT and CDR2 FRNRAP. V was trimmed by 2 bases and J by 10 bases, leaving 27 bases between them. This CDR3 spans 18 amino acids. The CDR3 DNA reads as TGTGCTAGTGGTTTGTTTGGTAGGGGACTCATGCTGCGGCAAGAGCAGTTCTTC. Protein: CASGLFGRGLMLRQEQFF.

A note on this clonotype: A read error may account for a junction end that differs from germline. This rearrangement joins TRBV5-3 to TRBJ2-7, with D perhaps matching TRBD2 (5 bases). TRBV5-3 is an open reading frame whose function is uncertain. The CDR3 is 13 amino acids. The CDR3 DNA follows: TGTGCCAGCAGCTTGGCCGGGGTCCACGAGCAGTACTTC. Its translation: CASSLAGVHEQYF.

V and J are TRBV7-6 and TRBJ2-3; TRBD2 aligns across 14 bases. Germline values: CDR1 SGHVS, CDR2 FNYEAQ. The CDR3 extends over 19 amino acids. Trimming removed 5 bases from V and 2 bases from J; junction bases left unmatched: 12. CDR3 residues: CASSRSSGTSGGLTDTQYF. The CDR3 coding sequence is TGTGCCAGCAGCCGAAGCTCCGGGACTAGCGGGGGACTCACAGATACGCAGTATTTT. Full variable domain (outside the CDR3, taken from reference TRBV7-6 and TRBJ2-3): GAGVSQSPRYKVTKRGQDVALRCDPISGHVSLYWYRQALGQGPEFLTYFNYEAQQDKSGLPNDRFSAERPEGSISTLTIQRTEQRDSAMYRCASSRSSGTSGGLTDTQYFGPGTRLTVL.